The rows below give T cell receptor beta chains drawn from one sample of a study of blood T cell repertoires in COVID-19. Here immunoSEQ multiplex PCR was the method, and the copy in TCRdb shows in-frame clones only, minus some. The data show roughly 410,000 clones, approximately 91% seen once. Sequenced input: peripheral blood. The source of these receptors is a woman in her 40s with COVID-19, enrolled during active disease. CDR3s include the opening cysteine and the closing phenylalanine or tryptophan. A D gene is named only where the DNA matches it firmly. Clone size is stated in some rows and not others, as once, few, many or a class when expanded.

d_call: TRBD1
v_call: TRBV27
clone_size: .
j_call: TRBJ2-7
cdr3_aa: CASTPGQGFKEQYF
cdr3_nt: TGTGCCAGCACGCCGGGACAGGGGTTTAAAGAGCAGTACTTC

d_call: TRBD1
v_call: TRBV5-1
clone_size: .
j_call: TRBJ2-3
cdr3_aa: CASSIPGTGVTDTQYF
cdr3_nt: TGCGCCAGCAGCATTCCCGGGACAGGGGTAACAGATACGCAGTATTTT

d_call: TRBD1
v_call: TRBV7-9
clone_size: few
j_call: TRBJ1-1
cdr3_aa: CASSSQGTGGTEAFF
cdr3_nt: TGTGCCAGCAGCTCACAAGGGACAGGGGGCACTGAAGCTTTCTTT

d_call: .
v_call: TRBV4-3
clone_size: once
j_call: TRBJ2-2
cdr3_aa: CASSQEAGYTGELFF
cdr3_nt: TGCGCCAGCAGCCAAGAGGCGGGGTACACCGGGGAGCTGTTTTTT

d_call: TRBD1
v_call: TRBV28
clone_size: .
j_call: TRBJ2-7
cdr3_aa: CASSSSWGQGSYEQYF
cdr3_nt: TGTGCCAGCAGCTCATCATGGGGACAGGGCTCCTACGAGCAGTACTTC

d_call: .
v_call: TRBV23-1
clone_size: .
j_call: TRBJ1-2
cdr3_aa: CASSQSGGNGDGYTF
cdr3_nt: TGCGCCAGCAGTCAATCGGGAGGGAACGGAGATGGCTACACCTTC

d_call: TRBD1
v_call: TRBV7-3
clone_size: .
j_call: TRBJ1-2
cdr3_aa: CASSSGQGGYGYTF
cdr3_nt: TGTGCCAGCAGCTCAGGACAGGGTGGCTATGGCTACACCTTC

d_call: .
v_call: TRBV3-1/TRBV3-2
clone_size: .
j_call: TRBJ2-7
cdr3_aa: CASRGDRPYEQYF
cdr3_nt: TGTGCCAGCAGGGGAGACAGGCCCTACGAGCAGTACTTC

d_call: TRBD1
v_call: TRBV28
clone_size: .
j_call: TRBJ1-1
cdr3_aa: CASSLPGQLFEAFF
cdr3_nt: TGTGCCAGCAGTTTGCCGGGACAGCTCTTTGAAGCTTTCTTT

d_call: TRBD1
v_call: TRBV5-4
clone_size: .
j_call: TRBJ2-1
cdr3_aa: CASSLGPPGGYNEQFF
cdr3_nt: TGTGCCAGCAGCTTGGGCCCACCAGGGGGCTACAATGAGCAGTTCTTC

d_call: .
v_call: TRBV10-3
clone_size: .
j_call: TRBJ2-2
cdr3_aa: CAISATGTGELFF
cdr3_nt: TGTGCCATCAGTGCCACCGGCACCGGGGAGCTGTTTTTT

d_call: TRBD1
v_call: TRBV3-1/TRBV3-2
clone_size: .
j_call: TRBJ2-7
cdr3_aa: CASSQGFQGAREQYF
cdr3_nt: TGTGCCAGCAGCCAAGGATTCCAGGGGGCAAGGGAGCAGTACTTC

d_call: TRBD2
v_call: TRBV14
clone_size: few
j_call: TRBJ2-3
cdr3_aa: CASSMGLAADTQYF
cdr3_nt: TGTGCCAGCAGCATGGGACTAGCCGCCGATACGCAGTATTTT

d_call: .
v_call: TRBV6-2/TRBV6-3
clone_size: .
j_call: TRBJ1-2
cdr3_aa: CASSSPGEANYGYTF
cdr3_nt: TGTGCCAGCAGTTCCCCAGGGGAAGCTAACTATGGCTACACCTTC

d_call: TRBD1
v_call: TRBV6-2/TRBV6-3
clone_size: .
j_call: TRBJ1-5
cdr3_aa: CASSPHGTVYSNQPQHF
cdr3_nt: TGTGCCAGCAGTCCCCACGGGACAGTCTATAGCAATCAGCCCCAGCATTTT

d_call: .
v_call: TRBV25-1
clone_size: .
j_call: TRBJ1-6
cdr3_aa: CASSELFLDSPLHF
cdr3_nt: TGTGCCAGCAGTGAACTATTCCTCGATTCACCCCTCCACTTT

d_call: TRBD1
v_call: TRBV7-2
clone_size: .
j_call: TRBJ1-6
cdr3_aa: CASSVRTGNSPLHF
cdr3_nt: TGTGCCAGCAGCGTCCGGACAGGGAATTCACCCCTCCACTTT

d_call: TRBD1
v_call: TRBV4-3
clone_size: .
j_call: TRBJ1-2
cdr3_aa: CASSQASNDRASGGYTF
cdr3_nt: TGCGCCAGCAGCCAAGCCAGCAATGACAGGGCCTCAGGGGGCTACACCTTC

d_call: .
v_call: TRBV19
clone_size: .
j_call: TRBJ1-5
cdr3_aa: CASSARRGNQPQHF
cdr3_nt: TGTGCCAGTAGTGCCAGACGGGGCAATCAGCCCCAGCATTTT

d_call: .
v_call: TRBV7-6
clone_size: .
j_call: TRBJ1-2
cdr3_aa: CASSLEGRQKAYGYTF
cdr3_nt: TGTGCCAGCAGCTTAGAAGGTCGACAGAAGGCCTATGGCTACACCTTC

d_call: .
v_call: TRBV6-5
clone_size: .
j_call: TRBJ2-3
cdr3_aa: CASTVPGRTDTQYF
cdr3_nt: TGTGCCAGCACTGTCCCTGGGCGCACAGATACGCAGTATTTT

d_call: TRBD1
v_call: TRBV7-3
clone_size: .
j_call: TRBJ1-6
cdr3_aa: CASIGAGGNSPLHF
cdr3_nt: TGTGCCAGCATTGGGGCAGGGGGCAATTCACCCCTCCACTTT

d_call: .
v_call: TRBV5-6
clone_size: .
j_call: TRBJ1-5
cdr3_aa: CAEGRQGRLTQPQHF
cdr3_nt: TGTGCCGAAGGCCGGCAGGGGCGGTTAACTCAGCCCCAGCATTTT